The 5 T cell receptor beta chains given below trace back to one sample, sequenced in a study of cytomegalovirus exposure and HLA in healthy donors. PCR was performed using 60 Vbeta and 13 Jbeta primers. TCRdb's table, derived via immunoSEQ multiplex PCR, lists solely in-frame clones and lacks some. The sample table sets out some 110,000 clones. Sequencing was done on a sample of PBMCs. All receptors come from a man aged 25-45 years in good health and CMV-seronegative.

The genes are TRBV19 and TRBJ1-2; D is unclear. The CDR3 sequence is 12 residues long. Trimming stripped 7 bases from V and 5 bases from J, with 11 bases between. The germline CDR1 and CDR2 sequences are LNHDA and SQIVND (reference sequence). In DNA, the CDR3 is TGTGCCAGTAACAGCCCCAAGTATGGCTACACCTTC. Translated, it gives CASNSPKYGYTF.

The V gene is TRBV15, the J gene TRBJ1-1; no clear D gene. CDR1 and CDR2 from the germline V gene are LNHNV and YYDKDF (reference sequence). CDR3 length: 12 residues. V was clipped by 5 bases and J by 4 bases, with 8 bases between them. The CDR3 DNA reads TGTGCCACCAGCCCTTCGGGCACTGAAGCTTTCTTT. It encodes CATSPSGTEAFF.

The CDR3 reads CASSLEWGPYSNQPQHF. CDR3 bases: TGTGCCAGCAGCTTGGAGTGGGGGCCGTATAGCAATCAGCCCCAGCATTTT. The rearrangement links TRBV5-5 to TRBJ1-5; possibly TRBD1 for D (6 bases). From germline, CDR1 is SGHKS and CDR2 YYEKEE (reference sequence). The CDR3 has 17 residues. V lost 0 bases to trimming and J lost 0 bases, with 13 bases between them.

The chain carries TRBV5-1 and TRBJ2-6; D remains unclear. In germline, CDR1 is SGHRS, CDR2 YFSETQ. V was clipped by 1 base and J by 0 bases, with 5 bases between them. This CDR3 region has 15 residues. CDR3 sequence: CASSLPVSGANVLTF. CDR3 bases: TGCGCCAGCAGCTTGCCCGTCTCTGGGGCCAACGTCCTGACTTTC. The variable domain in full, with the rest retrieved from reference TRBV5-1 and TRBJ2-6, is KAGVTQTPRYLIKTRGQQVTLSCSPISGHRSVSWYQQTPGQGLQFLFEYFSETQRNKGNFPGRFSGRQFSNSRSEMNVSTLELGDSALYLCASSLPVSGANVLTFGAGSRLTVL.

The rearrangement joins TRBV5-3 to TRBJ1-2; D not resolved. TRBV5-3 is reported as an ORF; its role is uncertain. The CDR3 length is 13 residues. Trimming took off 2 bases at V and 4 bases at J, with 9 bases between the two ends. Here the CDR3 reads CARSFGRIYGYTF. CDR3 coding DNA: TGTGCCAGAAGCTTCGGCAGGATCTATGGCTACACCTTC.